A single T cell receptor (beta chain) is shown here with its context. The sample comes from a study of blood T cell repertoires in COVID-19. Overall study context: Samples of COVID-19 (acute and convalescent) were obtained from the United States, Italy and Spain. PBMCs, B-cell-depleted T cells, or T cells were the source of the cDNA or gDNA that made up the material.

Germline CDR1 SQVTM, CDR2 ANQGSEA. This CDR3 comprises 13 residues. The V end was cut by 2 bases, the J end by 9 bases, with 17 bases between. In the original processing: Scientists estimated how many nucleated cells there were by amplifying reference gene primers. Using immunoSEQ multiplex PCR, the repertoire was profiled, and TCRdb retains in-frame clones only, with some absent. That table supplies the V and J calls and clone size; D and trimming were determined from the DNA. The table records about 150,000 clones, around 80% of them present only once. The rearrangement joins TRBV29-1 to TRBJ2-7; tentative D call: TRBD1 (6 bases). This clonotype originated in a woman in her fifties or sixties with acute or convalescent COVID-19. Sequencing input: peripheral blood. The CDR3 region is CSVEITGRYRQYF. The DNA of the CDR3 is TGCAGCGTTGAAATAACAGGGCGTTATAGGCAGTACTTC.